What follows is one T cell receptor (beta chain) and its context. Sequenced by immunoSEQ multiplex PCR; TCRdb stores in-frame clones only, minus some. The table includes 99,000 or so clones, 91% detected once. This entry comes from a study of OX40 agonist ivuxolimab in advanced cancers. For the study at large: Hepatocellular carcinoma, melanoma, renal cell or head and neck cancer affected the dose-escalation patients.

Trimming removed 6 bases from V and 4 bases from J, with 15 bases in between. The CDR3 length is 14 residues. CDR1 is MNHNS and CDR2 is SASEGT in the germline V gene. The TCR sequence derives from an adult with an advanced solid tumor such as melanoma, head and neck, liver or kidney cancer. The chain has TRBV6-1 and TRBJ1-2; D uncertain. The sample in question was CD4+ or CD8+ T cells sorted from blood, obtained in a trial of the OX40 agonist ivuxolimab. Here the CDR3 DNA reads TGTGCCAGCAGCGCCCCGGTGAGACTCTATGGCTACACCTTC. Its protein is CASSAPVRLYGYTF.